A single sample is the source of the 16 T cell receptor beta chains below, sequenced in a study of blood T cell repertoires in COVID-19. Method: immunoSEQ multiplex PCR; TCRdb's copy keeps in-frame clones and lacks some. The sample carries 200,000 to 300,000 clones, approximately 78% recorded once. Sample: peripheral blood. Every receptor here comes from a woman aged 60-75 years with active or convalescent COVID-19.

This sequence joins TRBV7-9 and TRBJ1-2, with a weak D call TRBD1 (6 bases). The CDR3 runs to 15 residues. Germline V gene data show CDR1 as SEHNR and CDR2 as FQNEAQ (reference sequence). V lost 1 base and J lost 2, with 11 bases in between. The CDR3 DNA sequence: TGTGCCAGCAGCTTAGTACCCGACAGGAACTATGGCTACACCTTC. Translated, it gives CASSLVPDRNYGYTF.

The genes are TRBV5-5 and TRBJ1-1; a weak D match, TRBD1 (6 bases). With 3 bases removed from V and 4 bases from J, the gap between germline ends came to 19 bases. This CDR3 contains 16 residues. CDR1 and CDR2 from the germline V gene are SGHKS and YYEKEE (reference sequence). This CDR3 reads CASSSTGNRLVTEAFF. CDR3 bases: TGTGCCAGCAGCTCCACAGGGAATAGGCTGGTCACTGAAGCTTTCTTT.

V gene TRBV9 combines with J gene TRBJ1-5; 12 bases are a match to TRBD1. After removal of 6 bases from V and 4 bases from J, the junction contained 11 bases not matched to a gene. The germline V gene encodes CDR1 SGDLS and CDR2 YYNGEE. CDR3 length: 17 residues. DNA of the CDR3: TGTGCCAGCACCTGGGGACAGGGGGCGAGGGGGAATCAGCCCCAGCATTTT. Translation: CASTWGQGARGNQPQHF.

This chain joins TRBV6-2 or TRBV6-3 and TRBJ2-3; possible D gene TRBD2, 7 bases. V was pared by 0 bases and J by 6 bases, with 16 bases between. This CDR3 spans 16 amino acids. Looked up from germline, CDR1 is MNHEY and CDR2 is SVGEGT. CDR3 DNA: TGTGCCAGCAGTTACTCGTTTTCGGGGGGCTCGGATACGCAGTATTTT. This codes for CASSYSFSGGSDTQYF.

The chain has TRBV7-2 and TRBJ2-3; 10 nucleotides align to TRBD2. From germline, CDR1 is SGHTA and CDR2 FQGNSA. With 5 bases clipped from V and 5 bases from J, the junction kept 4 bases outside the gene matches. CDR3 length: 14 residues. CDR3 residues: CASSPGTSEDTQYF. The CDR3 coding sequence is TGTGCCAGCAGCCCCGGGACTAGCGAAGATACGCAGTATTTT.

CDR3 nucleotide sequence: TGTGCCAGCAGTTACAACCCTCGGGCTGGGGCCAACGTCCTGACTTTC. This sequence encodes CASSYNPRAGANVLTF. The V gene is TRBV6-5, the J gene TRBJ2-6, with D unclear. V was trimmed by 2 bases and J by 2 bases, leaving 10 bases between them. The CDR3 length is 16 residues. CDR1 MNHEY and CDR2 SVGAGI come from the germline V gene.

The CDR3 region is CASSGGGGGRAKNIQYF. The CDR3 region has the DNA TGTGCCAGCAGCGGCGGAGGGGGGGGTCGAGCCAAAAACATTCAGTACTTC. This chain uses TRBV7-2 with TRBJ2-4, with D possibly TRBD2 on 7 matching bases. Trimming stripped 5 bases from V and 0 bases from J, with 17 bases between. The CDR3 is made up of 17 amino acids. Germline CDR1 is SGHTA and CDR2 is FQGNSA.

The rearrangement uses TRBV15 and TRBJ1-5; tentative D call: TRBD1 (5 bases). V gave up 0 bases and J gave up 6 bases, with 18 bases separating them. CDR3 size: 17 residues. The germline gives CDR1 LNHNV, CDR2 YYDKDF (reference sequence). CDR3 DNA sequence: TGTGCCACCAGCAGAGATCATGGCACCCTCCAGGGTCAGCCCCAGCATTTT. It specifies CATSRDHGTLQGQPQHF.

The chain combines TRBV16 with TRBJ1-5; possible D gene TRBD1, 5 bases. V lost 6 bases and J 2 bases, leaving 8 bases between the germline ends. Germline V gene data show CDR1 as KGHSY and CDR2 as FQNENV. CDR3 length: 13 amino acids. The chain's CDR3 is CASRGRGNQPQHF. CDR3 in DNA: TGTGCCAGCAGAGGCAGGGGCAATCAGCCCCAGCATTTT.

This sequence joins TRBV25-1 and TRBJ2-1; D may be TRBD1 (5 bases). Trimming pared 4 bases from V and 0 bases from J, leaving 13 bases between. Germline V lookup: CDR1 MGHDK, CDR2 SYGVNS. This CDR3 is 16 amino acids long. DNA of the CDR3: TGTGCCAGCAGTGTGGAACAGGCTGACTCCTACAATGAGCAGTTCTTC. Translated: CASSVEQADSYNEQFF.

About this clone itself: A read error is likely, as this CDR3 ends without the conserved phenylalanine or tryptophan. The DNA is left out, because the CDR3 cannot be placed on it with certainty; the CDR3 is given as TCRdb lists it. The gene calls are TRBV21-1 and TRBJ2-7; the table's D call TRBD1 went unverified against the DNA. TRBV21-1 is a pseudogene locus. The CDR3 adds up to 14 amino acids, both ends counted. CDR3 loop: CASSKAPTGRPPEI.

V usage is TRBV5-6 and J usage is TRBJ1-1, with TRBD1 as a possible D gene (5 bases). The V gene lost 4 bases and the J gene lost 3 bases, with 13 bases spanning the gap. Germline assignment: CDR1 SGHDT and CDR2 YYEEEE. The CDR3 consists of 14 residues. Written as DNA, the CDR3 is TGTGCCAGCAGCCCGGAGGCGGGGGACACTGAAGCTTTCTTT. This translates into CASSPEAGDTEAFF.

The CDR3 coding sequence is TGTGCCAGCTCCGACACCGTGGGCAACAATGAGCAGTTCTTC. Encoded protein: CASSDTVGNNEQFF. The chain is built from TRBV18 and TRBJ2-1; D not certain. Germline values: CDR1 KGHSH, CDR2 LQKENI. The CDR3 totals 14 residues. The V and J ends lost 6 bases and 5 bases respectively, with 14 bases between them.

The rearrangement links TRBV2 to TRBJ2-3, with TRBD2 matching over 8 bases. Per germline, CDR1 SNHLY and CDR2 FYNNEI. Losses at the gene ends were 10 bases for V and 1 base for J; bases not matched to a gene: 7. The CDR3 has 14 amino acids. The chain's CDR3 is CATGLASGTDTQYF. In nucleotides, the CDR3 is TGTGCCACCGGACTAGCATCTGGCACAGATACGCAGTATTTT.

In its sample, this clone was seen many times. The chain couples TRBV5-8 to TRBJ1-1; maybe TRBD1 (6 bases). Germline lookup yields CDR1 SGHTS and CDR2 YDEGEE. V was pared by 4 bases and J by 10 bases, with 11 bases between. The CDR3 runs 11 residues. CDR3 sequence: CASSPAQGAFF. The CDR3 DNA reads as TGTGCCAGCAGCCCGGCACAGGGAGCTTTCTTT.

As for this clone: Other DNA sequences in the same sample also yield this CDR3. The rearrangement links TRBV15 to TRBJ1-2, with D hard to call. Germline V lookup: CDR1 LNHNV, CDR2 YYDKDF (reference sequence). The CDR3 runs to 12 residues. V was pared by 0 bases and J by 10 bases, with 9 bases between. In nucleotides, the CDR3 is TGTGCCACCAGCAGAGATTCGGGAGACTACACCTTC. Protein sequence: CATSRDSGDYTF.